This TCR beta chain was sequenced for a study of CD8+ T cells in alopecia areata. cDNA prepared by RNA extraction and subsequent reverse transcription served as the template for sequencing. Sequenced by immunoSEQ multiplex PCR; TCRdb stores in-frame clones only, minus some. Found here are roughly 140,000 clones, about 53% of them singletons; the top ten hold around 19%. Germline V gene sequence: CDR1 MGHRA, CDR2 YSYEKL. This CDR3 region has 15 residues. J gave up 6 bases and V 1 base, and 6 bases lay outside the gene matches. Lesional scalp tissue (obtained by punch biopsy) and peripheral blood were collected from alopecia areata patients.

This sequence originates from a human donor with alopecia areata. The specimen comprised CD8+ T cells sorted from blood, sampled at week 0. This rearrangement joins TRBV4-1 to TRBJ2-7; TRBD2 agrees at 10 bases. Here the CDR3 DNA reads TGCGCCAGCAGCCAAGCCAGCGGGGGGGCATCCGAGCAGTACTTC. This gives the protein CASSQASGGASEQYF.